This T cell receptor beta chain was retrieved from a study of T cells in localized non-small cell lung cancer. This clone was seen a few times. What it recognizes is unknown. CDR3 length equals 19 residues. Germline CDR1 and CDR2: MNHGY and SAAAGT. V gave up 5 bases and J gave up 5 bases; unmatched junction bases: 15. Study-wide findings and caveats: In adjacent lung, a median roughly 57 of the top 100 tumor clones were found.

Sequencing used immunoSEQ multiplex PCR; TCRdb keeps in-frame clones, though not all of them. The sample holds around 1,800 clones, roughly 33% seen once. The chain joins TRBV6-8 to TRBJ2-2, with TRBD1 matching 12 bases. The source is a woman aged 35-75 years with stage I lung adenocarcinoma. The sample here was normal lung tissue next to the tumor, taken before any cancer treatment. DNA for the CDR3: TGTGCCAGCAGTACCACCTCGGGGACAGGGGGCGCCCCGACCGGGGAGCTGTTTTTT. Translating gives CASSTTSGTGGAPTGELFF.